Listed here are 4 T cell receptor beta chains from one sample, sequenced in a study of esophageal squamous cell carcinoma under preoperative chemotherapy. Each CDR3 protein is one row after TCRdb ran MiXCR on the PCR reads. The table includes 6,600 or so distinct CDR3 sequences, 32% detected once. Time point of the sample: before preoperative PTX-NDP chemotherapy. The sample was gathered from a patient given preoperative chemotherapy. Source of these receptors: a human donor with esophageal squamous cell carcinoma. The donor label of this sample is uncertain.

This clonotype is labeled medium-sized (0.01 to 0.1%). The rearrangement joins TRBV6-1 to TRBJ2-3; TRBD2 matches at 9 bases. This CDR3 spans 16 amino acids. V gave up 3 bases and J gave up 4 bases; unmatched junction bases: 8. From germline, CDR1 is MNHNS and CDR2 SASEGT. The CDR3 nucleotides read TGTGCCAGCAGTGATCCGCTAGCGGGATTGGCAGATACGCAGTATTTT. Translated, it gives CASSDPLAGLADTQYF.

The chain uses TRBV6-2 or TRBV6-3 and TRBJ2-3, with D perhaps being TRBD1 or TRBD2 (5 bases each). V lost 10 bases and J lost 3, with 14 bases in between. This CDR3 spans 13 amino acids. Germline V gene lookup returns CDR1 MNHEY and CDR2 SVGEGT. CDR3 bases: TGTGCCACCATCTCGGGACCAACAGATACGCAGTATTTT. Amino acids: CATISGPTDTQYF.

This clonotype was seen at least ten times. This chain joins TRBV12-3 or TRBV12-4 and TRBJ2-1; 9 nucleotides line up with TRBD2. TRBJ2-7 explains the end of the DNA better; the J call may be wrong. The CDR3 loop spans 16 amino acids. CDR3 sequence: CASSPLAGTTYNEQYF. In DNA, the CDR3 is TGTGCCAGCAGTCCTCTAGCGGGAACAACCTACAATGAGCAGTACTTC.

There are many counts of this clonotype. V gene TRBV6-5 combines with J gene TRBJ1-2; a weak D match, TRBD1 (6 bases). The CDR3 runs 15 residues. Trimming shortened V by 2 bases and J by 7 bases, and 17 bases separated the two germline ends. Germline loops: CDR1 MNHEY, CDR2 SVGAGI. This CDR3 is CASSYQDGGLGGYTF. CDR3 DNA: TGTGCCAGCAGTTACCAGGACGGGGGGCTTGGTGGCTACACCTTC.